This record covers a single T cell receptor beta chain. The antigen is undetermined. This sample was included in a study of monozygotic twins with inflammatory bowel disease. Study conclusions and caveats: No single strong signal or clonotype associated with IBD was supported.

TCRdb re-called the 5' RACE reads and catalogs CDR3 proteins one per entry, DNA excluded. This sample contains 350,000 to 400,000 distinct CDR3 sequences. Per germline, CDR1 DFQATT and CDR2 SNEGSKA (reference sequence). The CDR3 consists of 15 residues. The sequence was collected from a human donor with ulcerative colitis or Crohn's disease, or a healthy co-twin of an affected twin (not recorded which). J is TRBJ2-7 and V is TRBV20-1; no DNA is available, so the TRBD1 call from TCRdb remains unchecked. Sequenced material: blood. The chain's CDR3 is CSARVPGARGREQYF.